This T cell receptor beta chain comes out of a study of PD-1 blockade in mismatch repair-deficient tumors. Trimming cost V 3 bases and J 4 bases; bases outside gene matches: 8. This CDR3 is built from 15 residues. The V gene's germline CDR1 is MNHEY and CDR2 SMNVEV (reference sequence). This table comes from immunoSEQ multiplex PCR, and its TCRdb copy is limited to in-frame clones, with some not included. The table lists some 100,000 clones, 65% to 85% of them singletons, with around 5.8% in the top ten. The sequences come from peripheral blood, collected about 33 weeks after starting pembrolizumab. V and J are TRBV27 and TRBJ2-7, with 8 bases aligning to TRBD1. The TCR originated in an adult with mismatch repair-deficient cancer. The CDR3 DNA reads TGTGCCAGCAGTTTCGCAGGGGGCGAAATTTACGAGCAGTACTTC. Its protein is CASSFAGGEIYEQYF.